A selection of T cell receptor beta chains follows, all from one sample in a study of PD-1 blockade in classical Hodgkin lymphoma. Here immunoSEQ multiplex PCR was the method, and the copy in TCRdb shows in-frame clones only, minus some. The sample has tens of thousands of clones, around 80% seen once. The source material was peripheral blood mononuclear cells (PBMCs), sampled before the fourth cycle of nivolumab. The receptors originated from a human donor with classical Hodgkin lymphoma. Each CDR3 is given with its conserved first and last residue.

J gene: TRBJ1-5; V gene: TRBV6-1; CDR3 protein: CASRGTGKEQPQHF
J gene: TRBJ2-5; V gene: TRBV7-9; CDR3 protein: CASTTFGREETQYF
J gene: TRBJ1-4; V gene: TRBV9; CDR3 protein: CASSAAEQGKLFF
J gene: TRBJ1-1; V gene: TRBV9; CDR3 protein: CASSPQVSTEAFF
J gene: TRBJ2-1; V gene: TRBV9; CDR3 protein: CASSVGTLYNEQFF
J gene: TRBJ1-2; V gene: TRBV6-1; CDR3 protein: CASSDWLRTPYGYTF
J gene: TRBJ1-2; V gene: TRBV29-1; CDR3 protein: CSVEDRRDRRINYGYTF
J gene: TRBJ2-5; V gene: TRBV4-3; CDR3 protein: CASSQDRNRGLETQYF
J gene: TRBJ1-3; V gene: TRBV6-1; CDR3 protein: CASSGTARNTIYF
J gene: TRBJ2-2; V gene: TRBV5-1; CDR3 protein: CASSLNLRGATNTGELFF
J gene: TRBJ2-3; V gene: TRBV14; CDR3 protein: CASSPQAGGSTDTQYF
J gene: TRBJ1-1; V gene: TRBV18; CDR3 protein: CASSPTNREAFF
J gene: TRBJ2-3; V gene: TRBV5-1; CDR3 protein: CASSSTDTQYF
J gene: TRBJ2-7; V gene: TRBV19; CDR3 protein: CASSIGGLLYEQYF
J gene: TRBJ1-1; V gene: TRBV7-3; CDR3 protein: CASSLGQNTEAFF
J gene: TRBJ2-3; V gene: TRBV5-1; CDR3 protein: CASSPGMTGSDTQYF
J gene: TRBJ1-1; V gene: TRBV18; CDR3 protein: CASSPTGLTEAFF
J gene: TRBJ1-2; V gene: TRBV14; CDR3 protein: CASSLYPGTHRGNGYTF
J gene: TRBJ2-5; V gene: TRBV5-1; CDR3 protein: CASRSTGTGGETQYF
J gene: TRBJ1-5; V gene: TRBV6-1; CDR3 protein: CASSAKRVGQPQHF
J gene: TRBJ2-5; V gene: TRBV15; CDR3 protein: CATSRENQLAGRETQYF
J gene: TRBJ2-3; V gene: TRBV19; CDR3 protein: CASSIGGGPGTDTQYF
J gene: TRBJ2-4; V gene: TRBV5-6; CDR3 protein: CASSTTHRGNIQYF
J gene: TRBJ1-3; V gene: TRBV5-1; CDR3 protein: CASSLSGTTSGNTIYF
J gene: TRBJ1-4; V gene: TRBV19; CDR3 protein: CASSIFEKLFF
J gene: TRBJ2-2; V gene: TRBV28; CDR3 protein: CASLEPDGGTTTGELFF
J gene: TRBJ1-3; V gene: TRBV9; CDR3 protein: CASSAGTGNSGNTIYF
J gene: TRBJ1-3; V gene: TRBV6-1; CDR3 protein: CASGRADSGNTIYF
J gene: TRBJ1-5; V gene: TRBV5-1; CDR3 protein: CASSAGGTDSNQPQHF
J gene: TRBJ1-1; V gene: TRBV11-2; CDR3 protein: CASSLAAGNTEAFF
J gene: TRBJ1-1; V gene: TRBV30; CDR3 protein: CAWSRGRGSGAEAFF
J gene: TRBJ1-6; V gene: TRBV6-1; CDR3 protein: CASSDDGKSSYNSPLHF
J gene: TRBJ2-6; V gene: TRBV7-3; CDR3 protein: CASSPGSSGANVLTF
J gene: TRBJ2-3; V gene: TRBV27; CDR3 protein: CASSSPGLATDTQYF
J gene: TRBJ2-5; V gene: TRBV7-7; CDR3 protein: CASSSSGTLETQYF
J gene: TRBJ1-2; V gene: TRBV7-2; CDR3 protein: CASSLEAGRGDYGYTF
J gene: TRBJ1-5; V gene: TRBV7-2; CDR3 protein: CASSPYSNQPQHF
J gene: TRBJ1-1; V gene: TRBV6-5; CDR3 protein: CASSYGPRNTEAFF
J gene: TRBJ1-2; V gene: TRBV7-9; CDR3 protein: CASTTGEGYTF
J gene: TRBJ2-5; V gene: TRBV5-1; CDR3 protein: CASSLGLAGTQYF